This TCR beta chain was sequenced during a study of post-analysis software for immune sequencing data. Whole-study findings and limits: Strong co-clustering by F measure was evident for samples that had been prepared in the same batch. Included in a set of five TRBV segments more frequent in patients than controls were TRBV5-6, TRBV5-1 and TRBV20-1.

J gave up 11 bases and V 5 bases, and 16 bases lay outside the gene matches. The CDR3 is made up of 15 amino acids. The V gene's germline CDR1 is MRHNA and CDR2 SNTAGT. Points on this clonotype: What it binds is unknown.

Prepared TCR beta cDNA libraries contained unique molecular identifiers. About 500,000 cDNA molecules came from approximately 1 to 10 million T cells. MiXCR, run by TCRdb on the PCR reads, gives a single entry per CDR3 protein. The table has some 190,000 distinct CDR3 sequences, approximately 30% seen once. The receptor was derived from a girl aged 2-17 years with multiple sclerosis. The chain couples TRBV6-4 to TRBJ2-5, with TRBD2 matching over 8 bases. Sequences were obtained from blood. CDR3 bases: TGTGCCAGCAGTCTTCTCGGGGGGGCGGGGTTGGAGCAGTACTTC. This encodes CASSLLGGAGLEQYF.